Following are 25 T cell receptor beta chains from one sample sequenced in a study of liver allograft versus peripheral blood T cells. Turning to the study itself: The study compared liver allograft T cell receptor repertoires against peripheral blood repertoires of liver transplant recipients.

TCRdb recomputed calls from the reads with MiXCR, one row per CDR3 protein. The table lists roughly 11,000 distinct CDR3 sequences, 20% to 25% of them singletons. These receptor sequences come from a human patient who had a liver transplant. Some T cells may be the graft donor's.

CDR3 in amino acids: CASSSGYGYTF. The CDR3 DNA is TGTGCCAGCAGTTCGGGTTATGGCTACACCTTC. The chain carries TRBV28 and TRBJ1-2; D not certain. Trimming removed 4 bases at V and 5 bases at J, with 5 bases between. Germline-derived CDR1 and CDR2 are MDHEN and SYDVKM. There are 11 residues in the CDR3.

By sample fraction, this clonotype is medium-sized (0.01 to 0.1%). This chain connects TRBV30 to TRBJ2-7; a weak D match, TRBD2 (6 bases). This CDR3 is built from 13 residues. V lost 2 bases to trimming and J lost 12 bases, with 20 bases between them. CDR1 is GTSNPN, CDR2 SVGIG, per germline (reference sequence). In DNA, the CDR3 is TGTGCCTGGAGTTCCGGGCAGCTGGGACTCCCGTACTTC. This codes for CAWSSGQLGLPYF.

V usage is TRBV20-1 and J usage is TRBJ1-1; the D gene is possibly TRBD1 (6 bases). The germline CDR1 and CDR2 sequences are DFQATT and SNEGSKA (reference sequence). The ends were cut back, 4 bases at V and 11 bases at J, with 20 bases in the middle. There are 13 residues in the CDR3. CDR3 DNA sequence: TGCAGTGCTAAATCAACAGGGTTGGAGTTGGCTTTCTTT. Translated, it gives CSAKSTGLELAFF.

This clonotype turned up a few times. The J gene is TRBJ1-2, the V gene TRBV6-2 or TRBV6-3; D unclear. V gave up 4 bases and J gave up 3 bases, with 9 bases separating them. This CDR3 is built from 13 residues. Looked up from germline, CDR1 is MNHEY and CDR2 is SVGEGT. Here the CDR3 DNA reads TGTGCCAGCAGTTGGAGCGGGCACTATGGCTACACCTTC. It yields the protein CASSWSGHYGYTF.

The chain has TRBV5-4 and TRBJ2-1; TRBD2 matches 12 bases. This CDR3 contains 17 residues. After removal of 2 bases from V and 5 bases from J, the junction contained 8 bases not matched to a gene. The germline V gene has CDR1 SGHNT and CDR2 YYREEE (reference sequence). The CDR3, as DNA: TGTGCCAGCAGCTTCCCTAGCGGGGGGGGTTGGGACAATGAGCAGTTCTTC. Translating gives CASSFPSGGGWDNEQFF.

By frequency in the sample, this clonotype is medium-sized. The rearrangement links TRBV6-6 to TRBJ1-2, with D possibly being TRBD1 (5 bases). Trimming stripped 5 bases from V and 7 bases from J, with 8 bases between. The germline V gene encodes CDR1 MNHNY and CDR2 SVGAGI (reference sequence). The CDR3 spans 11 residues. This CDR3 is CASSQGSGYTF. The DNA of the CDR3 is TGTGCCAGCAGTCAGGGTTCTGGCTACACCTTC.

The J gene is TRBJ2-7, the V gene TRBV19; tentative D call: TRBD1 (6 bases). This CDR3 contains 16 residues. V shed 3 bases and J shed 2 bases, with 17 bases lying between them. Germline V CDR1 and CDR2: LNHDA, SQIVND (reference sequence). CDR3 residues: CASSIFYPGEAYEQYF. Written as DNA, the CDR3 is TGTGCCAGTAGTATCTTTTATCCAGGGGAAGCCTACGAGCAGTACTTC. The complete variable domain, with remaining parts taken from reference TRBV19 and TRBJ2-7, reads DGGITQSPKYLFRKEGQNVTLSCEQNLNHDAMYWYRQDPGQGLRLIYYSQIVNDFQKGDIAEGYSVSREKKESFPLTVTSAQKNPTAFYLCASSIFYPGEAYEQYFGPGTRLTVT.

In its sample, this clonotype was seen a few times. The chain recombines TRBV7-9 with TRBJ1-3; D call uncertain. V was clipped by 2 bases and J by 0 bases, with 11 bases between them. Germline CDR1 reads SEHNR; CDR2 reads FQNEAQ (reference sequence). The CDR3 length is 16 residues. CDR3 DNA sequence: TGTGCCAGCAGCTTATTTCAGGACTTCTCTGGAAACACCATATATTTT. It encodes CASSLFQDFSGNTIYF.

The rearrangement links TRBV30 to TRBJ1-6; possibly TRBD1 for D (5 bases). Deletions cut 0 bases from V and 7 bases from J, with 10 bases between. Per germline, CDR1 GTSNPN and CDR2 SVGIG (reference sequence). This CDR3 is built from 14 residues. CDR3 DNA sequence: TGTGCCTGGAGTGTAGGGACGAAGAATTCACCCCTCCACTTT. Its protein product is CAWSVGTKNSPLHF.

This chain uses TRBV6-5 with TRBJ2-1; TRBD2 might be the D (6 bases). CDR1 and CDR2 from the germline V gene are MNHEY and SVGAGI. The V gene lost 4 bases and the J gene lost 0 bases, with 10 bases spanning the gap. The length of the CDR3 is 15 residues. The CDR3 spells CASSLRGASYNEQFF. The DNA of the CDR3 is TGTGCCAGCAGTTTACGCGGGGCCTCCTACAATGAGCAGTTCTTC.

This clonotype has a handful of counts. V and J are TRBV7-9 and TRBJ2-7; 11 nucleotides line up with TRBD2. CDR3 length equals 20 residues. The J segment lost 5 bases and the V segment lost 5 bases, leaving 23 bases of the junction unmatched. Germline values: CDR1 SEHNR, CDR2 FQNEAQ (reference sequence). Here the CDR3 DNA reads TGTGCCAGCAGCGTCAGACTAGCGGGACTAAAACCGCCCTCCCTCCACGAGCAGTACTTC. Translation: CASSVRLAGLKPPSLHEQYF.

This clonotype has more than one count but fewer than ten. The V call is TRBV10-1, the J call TRBJ1-1; D not resolved. CDR1 WNHNN and CDR2 SYGVQD come from the germline V gene (reference sequence). This CDR3 comprises 13 residues. Trimming shortened V by 3 bases and J by 4 bases, and 9 bases separated the two germline ends. The DNA for the CDR3 is TGCGCCAGCAGTGATCCGTTGGGCACTGAAGCTTTCTTT. Protein sequence: CASSDPLGTEAFF.

In this sample, this clonotype is medium-sized (0.01 to 0.1%). The V call is TRBV19, the J call TRBJ2-7; TRBD1 agrees at 7 bases. Per the germline V gene, CDR1 is LNHDA and CDR2 is SQIVND (reference sequence). The CDR3 is 16 residues long. With 4 bases clipped from V and 2 bases from J, the junction kept 11 bases outside the gene matches. DNA of the CDR3: TGTGCCAGTAGTACATTCCCGGGACAGCGTACCTACGAGCAGTACTTC. Translating it yields CASSTFPGQRTYEQYF.

By share, this clonotype ranks as medium-sized. The genes are TRBV7-2 and TRBJ1-6, with D possibly TRBD1 on 6 matching bases. The V gene's germline CDR1 is SGHTA and CDR2 FQGNSA. V shed 2 bases and J shed 10 bases, with 21 bases lying between them. The CDR3 sequence is 17 residues long. Here the CDR3 reads CASSLRVITGTGSPLHF. The DNA of the CDR3 is TGTGCCAGCAGCTTAAGGGTTATAACAGGGACGGGATCACCCCTCCACTTT.

This clonotype was counted a few times. The rearrangement joins TRBV29-1 to TRBJ2-1; tentatively, D is TRBD1 (6 bases). This CDR3 region has 14 residues. The V end lost 3 bases, the J end lost 6 bases, and 15 bases lay between the germline ends. Germline loops: CDR1 SQVTM, CDR2 ANQGSEA. The CDR3, as DNA: TGCAGCGTTGATGGGGGCGCGAATGTCAATGAGCAGTTCTTC. It specifies CSVDGGANVNEQFF.

This clonotype has a handful of counts. The rearrangement links TRBV6-2 or TRBV6-3 to TRBJ1-2, with TRBD1 matching 8 bases. CDR3 length: 16 residues. CDR1 and CDR2 (germline): MNHEY, SVGEGT. With 2 bases clipped from V and 3 bases from J, the junction kept 8 bases outside the gene matches. DNA for the CDR3: TGTGCCAGCAGTTACCGAACAGGGGGGATTGACTATGGCTACACCTTC. As protein: CASSYRTGGIDYGYTF.

This clonotype is medium-sized within its sample. The chain joins TRBV19 to TRBJ1-1, with a tentative D call TRBD1 (6 bases). The CDR3 contains 14 residues. Looked up from germline, CDR1 is LNHDA and CDR2 is SQIVND (reference sequence). Between the trimmed V and J ends, which lost 7 bases and 7 bases, there was a span of 19 bases. The chain's CDR3 is CASTSQRGGIEAFF. CDR3 coding DNA: TGTGCCAGTACCTCCCAAAGAGGGGGTATTGAAGCTTTCTTT.

This clonotype is categorized as medium-sized. The V and J genes are TRBV10-3 and TRBJ1-1, with 8 bases aligning to TRBD1. Germline-derived CDR1 and CDR2 are ENHRY and SYGVKD. V shed 11 bases and J 5 bases; nucleotides not matched to a gene: 7. The CDR3 totals 12 residues. The CDR3 region is CASGQGRTEAFF. CDR3 DNA sequence: TGTGCCTCCGGACAGGGCAGGACTGAAGCTTTCTTT.

The genes are TRBV6-2 or TRBV6-3 and TRBJ1-1; tentatively, D is TRBD1 (5 bases). The CDR3 runs 13 residues. The V gene lost 2 bases and the J gene lost 2 bases, with 6 bases spanning the gap. CDR1 and CDR2 (germline): MNHEY, SVGEGT. The DNA of the CDR3 is TGTGCCAGCAGTTACAGGGGAAACACTGAAGCTTTCTTT. This encodes CASSYRGNTEAFF.

By frequency in the sample, this clonotype is medium-sized (0.01 to 0.1%). The chain's CDR3 is CASSLITGGSTGELFF. CDR3 bases: TGTGCCAGCAGCTTGATAACAGGGGGCTCCACCGGGGAGCTGTTTTTT. The chain employs TRBV5-4 and TRBJ2-2, with 9 bases identical to TRBD1. Unmatched junction bases numbered 5, after V lost 1 base and J lost 4 bases. This CDR3 spans 16 amino acids. Germline CDR1 and CDR2: SGHNT and YYREEE (reference sequence).

The CDR3 DNA reads as TGCAGTGCTAGGGAACGACTAGGACGTTACAATGAGCAGTTCTTC. It codes for CSARERLGRYNEQFF. The rearrangement uses TRBV20-1 and TRBJ2-1, with D possibly TRBD2 on 6 matching bases. Germline lookup yields CDR1 DFQATT and CDR2 SNEGSKA (reference sequence). V shed 3 bases and J shed 4 bases, with 16 bases lying between them. The CDR3 consists of 15 residues.

Sample share makes this clonotype medium-sized (0.01 to 0.1%). The CDR3, as DNA: TGTGCCACCAACTTGGCGGGTTTCGGCGAGCAGTACTTC. Amino acids: CATNLAGFGEQYF. The chain recombines TRBV15 with TRBJ2-7, with D maybe TRBD2 (5 bases). The germline CDR1 and CDR2 sequences are LNHNV and YYDKDF (reference sequence). The CDR3 is 13 amino acids. The V gene lost 7 bases and the J gene lost 6 bases, with 16 bases spanning the gap.

This clonotype showed up just a few times. The chain combines TRBV6-1 with TRBJ2-7; tentatively, D is TRBD1 (6 bases). This CDR3 spans 16 amino acids. The germline V and J ends were trimmed by 0 bases and 3 bases, with 15 bases remaining between them. Looked up from germline, CDR1 is MNHNS and CDR2 is SASEGT. The CDR3 sequence: CASSEAADRRVYEQYF. The CDR3 DNA reads as TGTGCCAGCAGTGAAGCGGCCGACAGGCGAGTCTACGAGCAGTACTTC.

Within the sample, this clonotype is medium-sized. The chain recombines TRBV7-2 with TRBJ2-7; TRBD1 is a possible D gene (6 bases). Germline V gene lookup returns CDR1 SGHTA and CDR2 FQGNSA. Trimming removed 10 bases from V and 0 bases from J, with 22 bases in between. The CDR3 runs 16 residues. The CDR3 protein is CATRSSHRASSYEQYF. CDR3 in DNA: TGTGCCACTCGCTCCTCCCACAGGGCAAGCTCCTACGAGCAGTACTTC.

The chain recombines TRBV20-1 with TRBJ1-5, with 7 bases fitting TRBD1. J lost 0 bases, V lost 6 bases, and 14 bases had no gene match. The CDR3 has 17 residues. Germline assignment: CDR1 DFQATT and CDR2 SNEGSKA (reference sequence). The CDR3: CSAPKVARQGSNQPQHF. The CDR3 DNA is TGCAGTGCCCCCAAAGTAGCTCGACAGGGTAGCAATCAGCCCCAGCATTTT.